This T cell receptor (beta chain) derives from a study of shared clonotypes between healthy human individuals. Some clones are missing from TCRdb's copy, which holds only in-frame ones; the method was immunoSEQ multiplex PCR. The data contain 2,500,000 or so clones, around 92% of them singletons. CDR1 and CDR2 from the germline V gene are SGHVS and FQNEAQ. This CDR3 contains 11 residues. V was cut by 9 bases and J by 4 bases, with 9 bases left in between. The sequenced sample was naive CD4+ T cells from PBMCs. Subset: CD45RA+ positively selected. The chain couples TRBV7-8 to TRBJ1-1; D not certain. This clonotype was sampled from a young man in good health. Some clones in this sample may be carry-over from other donors' samples. The CDR3 region is CASTHSTEAFF. CDR3 sequence (DNA): TGTGCCAGTACCCATAGCACTGAAGCTTTCTTT.